This T cell receptor beta chain was sequenced for a study of blood T cells in healthy people across ages. Points from the study as a whole: When set beside aged donors, long-lived donors presented more naive CD4+ cells and higher diversity.

Worth noting for this clonotype: Its antigen remains unknown. Mismatch with germline at one junction end may stem from a read error.

Next came a second PCR, run for roughly 7 to 12 cycles, which used a sample-barcoded 5' primer along with a J-beta primer mix. Every cDNA was tagged by a template-switch adaptor with 12 random nucleotides. Using its own MiXCR run on the 5' RACE reads, TCRdb lists one record per CDR3 protein. The table lists fewer than 2,000,000 distinct CDR3 sequences, 30% to 40% of them singletons. The CDR3 runs to 14 residues. The germline V gene encodes CDR1 SQVTM and CDR2 ANQGSEA. The chain joins TRBV29-1 to TRBJ2-1; TRBD2 matches at 7 bases. The sequencing input was blood. The sequence was obtained from a human donor in good health. CDR3 DNA sequence: TGCAGCGTTGAATCGGGCGGGGGTTACAATGTGCAGTTCTTC. The encoded protein is CSVESGGGYNVQFF.